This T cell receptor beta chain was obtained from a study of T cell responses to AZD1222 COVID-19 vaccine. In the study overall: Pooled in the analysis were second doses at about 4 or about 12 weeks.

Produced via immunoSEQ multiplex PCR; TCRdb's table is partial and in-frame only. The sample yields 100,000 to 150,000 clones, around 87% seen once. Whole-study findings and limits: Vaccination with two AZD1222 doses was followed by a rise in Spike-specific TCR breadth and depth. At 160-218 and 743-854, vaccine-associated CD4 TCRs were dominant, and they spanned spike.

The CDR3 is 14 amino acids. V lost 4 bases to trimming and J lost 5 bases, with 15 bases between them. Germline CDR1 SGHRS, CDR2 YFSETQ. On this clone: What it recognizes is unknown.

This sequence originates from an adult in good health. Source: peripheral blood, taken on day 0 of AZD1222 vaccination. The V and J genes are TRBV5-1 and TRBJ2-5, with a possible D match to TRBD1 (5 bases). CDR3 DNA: TGCGCCAGCAGCCCCCAGCCTGCAGGGGAGACCCAGTACTTC. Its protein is CASSPQPAGETQYF.